The clone carrying this T cell receptor beta chain was observed many times. The sample originates from a study of T cells after yellow fever vaccination. Germline lookup yields CDR1 SGDLS and CDR2 YYNGEE. This CDR3 comprises 16 residues. Trimming took 0 bases from V and 1 from J; bases not matched to a gene: 3. TCRdb itself ran the 5' RACE reads through MiXCR, one entry per CDR3 protein. The sample records a few hundred thousand distinct CDR3 sequences, roughly 7% being singletons. Sequencing was performed on PBMCs, taken around 45 days after the first yellow fever vaccination. The gene calls are TRBV9 and TRBJ2-5, with TRBD2 matching over 10 bases. The receptor was derived from a man between 18 and 35 years old who received the YFV17D yellow fever vaccine. The DNA for the CDR3 is TGTGCCAGCAGCGTAGGGCTAGCGGGGGTCCAAGAGACCCAGTACTTC. Translation: CASSVGLAGVQETQYF. The entire variable domain, with the rest obtained from reference TRBV9 and TRBJ2-5, is as follows: DSGVTQTPKHLITATGQRVTLRCSPRSGDLSVYWYQQSLDQGLQFLIQYYNGEERAKGNILERFSAQQFPDLHSELNLSSLELGDSALYFCASSVGLAGVQETQYFGPGTRLLVL.